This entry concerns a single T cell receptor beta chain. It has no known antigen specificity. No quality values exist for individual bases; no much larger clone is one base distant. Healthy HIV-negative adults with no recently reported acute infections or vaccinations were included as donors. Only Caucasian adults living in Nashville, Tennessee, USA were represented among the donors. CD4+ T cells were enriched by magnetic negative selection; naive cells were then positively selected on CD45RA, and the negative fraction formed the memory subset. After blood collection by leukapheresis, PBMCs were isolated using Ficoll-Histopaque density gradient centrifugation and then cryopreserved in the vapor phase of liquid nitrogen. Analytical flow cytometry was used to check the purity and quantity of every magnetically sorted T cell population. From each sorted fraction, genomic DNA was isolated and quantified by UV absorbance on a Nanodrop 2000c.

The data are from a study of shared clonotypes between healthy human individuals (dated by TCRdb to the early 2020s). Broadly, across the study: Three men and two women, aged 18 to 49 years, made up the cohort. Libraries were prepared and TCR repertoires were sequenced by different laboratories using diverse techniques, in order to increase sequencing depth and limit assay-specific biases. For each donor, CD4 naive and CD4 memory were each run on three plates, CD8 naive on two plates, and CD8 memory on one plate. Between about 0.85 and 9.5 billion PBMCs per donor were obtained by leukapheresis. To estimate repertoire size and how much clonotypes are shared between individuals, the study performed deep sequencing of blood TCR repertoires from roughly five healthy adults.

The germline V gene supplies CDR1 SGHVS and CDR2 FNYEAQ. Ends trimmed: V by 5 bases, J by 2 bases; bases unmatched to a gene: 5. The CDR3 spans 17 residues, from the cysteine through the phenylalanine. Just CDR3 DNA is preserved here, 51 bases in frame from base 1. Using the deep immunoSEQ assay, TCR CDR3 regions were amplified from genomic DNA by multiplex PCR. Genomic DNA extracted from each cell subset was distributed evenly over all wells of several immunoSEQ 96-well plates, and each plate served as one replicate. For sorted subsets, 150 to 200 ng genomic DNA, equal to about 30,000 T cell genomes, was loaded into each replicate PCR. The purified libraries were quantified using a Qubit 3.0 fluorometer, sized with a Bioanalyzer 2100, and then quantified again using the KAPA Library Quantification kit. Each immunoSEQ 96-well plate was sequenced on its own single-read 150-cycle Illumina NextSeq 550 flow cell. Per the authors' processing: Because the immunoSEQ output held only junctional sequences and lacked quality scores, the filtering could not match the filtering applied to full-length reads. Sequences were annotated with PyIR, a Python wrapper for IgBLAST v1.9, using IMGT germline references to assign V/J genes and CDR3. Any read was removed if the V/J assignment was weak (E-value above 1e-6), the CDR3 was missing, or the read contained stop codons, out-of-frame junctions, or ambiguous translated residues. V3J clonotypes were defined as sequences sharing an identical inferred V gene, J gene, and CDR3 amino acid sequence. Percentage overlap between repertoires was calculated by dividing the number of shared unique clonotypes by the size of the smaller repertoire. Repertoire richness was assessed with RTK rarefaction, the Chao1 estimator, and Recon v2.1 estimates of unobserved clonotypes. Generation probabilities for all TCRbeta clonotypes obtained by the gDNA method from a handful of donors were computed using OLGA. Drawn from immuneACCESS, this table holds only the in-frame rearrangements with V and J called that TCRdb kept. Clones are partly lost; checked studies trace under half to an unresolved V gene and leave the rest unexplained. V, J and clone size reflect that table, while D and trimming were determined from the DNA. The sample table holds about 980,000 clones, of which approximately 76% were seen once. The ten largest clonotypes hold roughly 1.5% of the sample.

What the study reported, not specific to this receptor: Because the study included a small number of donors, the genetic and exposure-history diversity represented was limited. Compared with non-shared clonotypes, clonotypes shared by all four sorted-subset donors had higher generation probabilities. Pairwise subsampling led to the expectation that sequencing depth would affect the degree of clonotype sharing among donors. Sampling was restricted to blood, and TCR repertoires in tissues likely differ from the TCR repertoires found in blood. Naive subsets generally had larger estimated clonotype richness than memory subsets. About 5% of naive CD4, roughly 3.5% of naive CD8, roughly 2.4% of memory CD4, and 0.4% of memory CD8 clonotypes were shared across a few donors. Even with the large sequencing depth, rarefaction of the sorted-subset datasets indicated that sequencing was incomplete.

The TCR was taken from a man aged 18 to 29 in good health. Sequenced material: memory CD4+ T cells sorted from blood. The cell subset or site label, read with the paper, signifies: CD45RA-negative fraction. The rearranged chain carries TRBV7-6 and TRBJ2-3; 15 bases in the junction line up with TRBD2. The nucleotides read TGTGCCAGCAGCGGGACTAGCGGGGGGCGTTACACAGATACGCAGTATTTT. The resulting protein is CASSGTSGGRYTDTQYF.